This T cell receptor (beta chain) was observed in a study of OX40 agonist ivuxolimab in advanced cancers. The CDR3 has 15 residues. Trimming pared 4 bases from V and 1 base from J, leaving 13 bases between. Germline CDR1 is MDHEN and CDR2 is SYDVKM. Clones were sequenced by immunoSEQ multiplex PCR, and TCRdb holds only the in-frame ones, with some missing. Altogether 55,000 to 70,000 clones are present, about 86% being singletons, with the ten largest covering less than 0.6%. Here the sequenced sample was CD4+ or CD8+ T cells sorted from blood, taken in a trial of the OX40 agonist ivuxolimab. V usage is TRBV28 and J usage is TRBJ2-5; unclear D gene. The TCR originated in an adult with an advanced solid tumor such as melanoma, head and neck, liver or kidney cancer. The CDR3 spells CASSYGLWGQETQYF. The CDR3 nucleotides are TGTGCCAGCAGTTATGGGTTGTGGGGCCAAGAGACCCAGTACTTC.